This paragraph reports one TCR beta chain. Its antigen is undetermined. In the authors' workflow: Filtering of immunoSEQ junctional sequences could not match full-length read filtering. Clones were read by immunoSEQ multiplex PCR, and TCRdb kept only the in-frame ones, dropping some. V, J and clone size are those of that table, while D and trimming were read from the DNA. The table has roughly 590,000 clones, nearly 97% seen once. This record belongs to a study of shared clonotypes between healthy human individuals. On the study more broadly: CD4 naive and CD4 memory each took three plates per donor, while CD8 naive took two and CD8 memory one. General observations from the study: Naive subsets typically showed greater estimated richness than memory subsets.

CDR1 is SGHRS, CDR2 YFSETQ, per germline. The CDR3 is 14 residues long. V was pared by 2 bases and J by 2 bases, with 11 bases between. Naive CD8 cells lacked CD45RO and underwent positive selection for CCR7, leaving out terminally differentiated effector memory CD45RA+ cells. This sequence originates from a woman aged 25 to 39 in good health. The chain is built from TRBV5-1 and TRBJ2-7, with D possibly matching TRBD2 (5 bases). The sequenced material came from naive CD8+ T cells sorted from blood. Written as DNA, the CDR3 is TGCGCCAGCAGCTTTACCAGCGGAGCCTACGAGCAGTACTTC. Translating gives CASSFTSGAYEQYF.